This T cell receptor (beta chain) emerged from a study of T cell responses to AZD1222 COVID-19 vaccine. Study observations and caveats: Repertoires were sampled only after the peak T cell response. Spike-wide coverage was observed for vaccine-associated CD4 TCRs, with dominant responses at 160-218 and 743-854. Mostly white British, mostly female donors; authors suggested clonal diversity may be underestimated. Spike-specific TCR breadth and depth went up after people got two AZD1222 doses.

The CDR3 consists of 12 residues. Germline V gene sequence: CDR1 KGHDR, CDR2 SFDVKD. V lost 3 bases and J lost 6, with 7 bases in between. Libraries were prepared by immunoSEQ multiplex PCR; TCRdb keeps only in-frame clonotypes and omits some of them. The sample has over 120,000 clones. Turning to this clone: Its matching antigen is unknown.

Sequencing was carried out using peripheral blood. V is TRBV24-1 and J is TRBJ1-2, with D unresolved. The source of this sequence is an adult in good health. CDR3 in amino acids: CATSDDGDGYTF. DNA for the CDR3: TGTGCCACCAGTGATGACGGGGATGGCTACACCTTC.